One and the same sample provided the 18 T cell receptor beta chains below, sequenced in a study of cytomegalovirus exposure and HLA in healthy donors. The PCR contained 60 Vbeta and 13 Jbeta primers. Generated by immunoSEQ multiplex PCR, the TCRdb table keeps only in-frame clones and is missing some. The table has about 100,000 clones, approximately 76% seen once; the top ten hold roughly 5.4%. The sample consisted of PBMCs. The receptors here all came from a woman aged 18-29 years in good health and CMV-seropositive.

Written as DNA, the CDR3 is TGTGCCAGCAGCACACCCGGACTAGCGGGAAAGACCTACGAGCAGTACTTC. This translates into CASSTPGLAGKTYEQYF. V and J are TRBV5-6 and TRBJ2-7, with 12 bases matching TRBD2. Losses at the gene ends were 4 bases for V and 2 bases for J; bases not matched to a gene: 10. The CDR3 runs 17 residues. Germline CDR1 reads SGHDT; CDR2 reads YYEEEE.

The table lists this clone with a few counts. J is TRBJ2-7 and V is TRBV28; maybe TRBD2 (6 bases). The CDR3 spans 13 residues. CDR1 is MDHEN, CDR2 SYDVKM, per germline. The V end was cut by 6 bases, the J end by 7 bases, with 16 bases between. Written as DNA, the CDR3 is TGTGCCAGCAGGACGGCTGGAGGGGATGAGCAGTACTTC. Translating gives CASRTAGGDEQYF. Together with reference TRBV28 and TRBJ2-7, the CDR3 gives the full variable domain: DVKVTQSSRYLVKRTGEKVFLECVQDMDHENMFWYRQDPGLGLRLIYFSYDVKMKEKGDIPEGYSVSREKKERFSLILESASTNQTSMYLCASRTAGGDEQYFGPGTRLTVT.

V is TRBV14 and J is TRBJ2-1; D possibly corresponds to TRBD1 (6 bases). The CDR3 extends over 14 amino acids. The V gene lost 0 bases and the J gene lost 9 bases, with 12 bases spanning the gap. From germline, CDR1 is SGHDN and CDR2 FVKESK. CDR3 residues: CASSQDELGGEQFF. As DNA, the CDR3 is TGTGCCAGCAGCCAAGATGAGTTAGGGGGTGAGCAGTTCTTC.

V usage is TRBV5-1 and J usage is TRBJ2-1, with D tentatively TRBD2 (5 bases). This CDR3 has 14 residues. Per germline, CDR1 SGHRS and CDR2 YFSETQ. V was shortened by 8 bases and J by 0 bases, with 12 bases between the two germline ends. CDR3 residues: CASRRVSSYNEQFF. CDR3 sequence (DNA): TGCGCCAGTAGGCGGGTTAGCTCCTACAATGAGCAGTTCTTC.

The J gene is TRBJ2-5, the V gene TRBV4-1, with a weak D call TRBD2 (6 bases). The CDR3 is made up of 14 amino acids. The V gene's germline CDR1 is MGHRA and CDR2 YSYEKL. The V end was cut by 3 bases, the J end by 1 base, with 9 bases between. CDR3 in amino acids: CASSQTRLQETQYF. The CDR3 coding sequence is TGCGCCAGCAGCCAGACTAGACTCCAAGAGACCCAGTACTTC.

This clone has only a few counts. In DNA form, the CDR3 reads TGTGCCAGTAGTACCACCCACAGGGATGGCTACACCTTC. Encoded protein: CASSTTHRDGYTF. The chain has TRBV19 and TRBJ1-2; a possible D gene is TRBD1 (6 bases). V lost 4 bases, J lost 6 bases, and 12 bases lay in between. The length of the CDR3 is 13 residues. CDR1 and CDR2 from the germline V gene are LNHDA and SQIVND (reference sequence).

The gene calls are TRBV30 and TRBJ1-4, with a weak D call TRBD1 (5 bases). Trimming removed 4 bases from V and 0 bases from J, with 24 bases in between. CDR3 length: 19 amino acids. Germline V lookup: CDR1 GTSNPN, CDR2 SVGIG (reference sequence). The CDR3 DNA follows: TGTGCCTGGAAATCCTCGCGACAGCTAAAATTTACAACTAATGAAAAACTGTTTTTT. Translating it yields CAWKSSRQLKFTTNEKLFF. Full variable domain (outside the CDR3, taken from reference TRBV30 and TRBJ1-4): SQTIHQWPATLVQPVGSPLSLECTVEGTSNPNLYWYRQAAGRGLQLLFYSVGIGQISSEVPQNLSASRPQDRQFILSSKKLLLSDSGFYLCAWKSSRQLKFTTNEKLFFGSGTQLSVL.

A single count supports this clone. V usage is TRBV27 and J usage is TRBJ2-1; possibly TRBD1 for D (6 bases). The CDR3 spans 15 residues. The germline gives CDR1 MNHEY, CDR2 SMNVEV (reference sequence). The V end was cut by 6 bases, the J end by 3 bases, with 15 bases between. The CDR3 loop is CASRGAGRDYNEQFF. Written as DNA, the CDR3 is TGTGCCAGCAGGGGGGCGGGCAGGGACTACAATGAGCAGTTCTTC.

The CDR3 DNA is TGTGCCAGCAGCTGGATGACAGGGGGGGGTACCGGGGAGCTGTTTTTT. This translates into CASSWMTGGGTGELFF. The chain couples TRBV5-4 to TRBJ2-2, with 9 bases matching TRBD1. The CDR3 is 16 amino acids. Germline V gene sequence: CDR1 SGHNT, CDR2 YYREEE (reference sequence). Trimming cost V 3 bases and J 5 bases; bases outside gene matches: 8.

This clone was seen once. V and J are TRBV28 and TRBJ1-4, with D unclear. V lost 2 bases and J lost 7, with 5 bases in between. Germline loops: CDR1 MDHEN, CDR2 SYDVKM. CDR3 length: 12 residues. The CDR3 DNA reads as TGTGCCAGCAGTTTAATCGGTGAAAAACTGTTTTTT. Its protein product is CASSLIGEKLFF. Drawing the rest from reference TRBV28 and TRBJ1-4, the complete variable domain is DVKVTQSSRYLVKRTGEKVFLECVQDMDHENMFWYRQDPGLGLRLIYFSYDVKMKEKGDIPEGYSVSREKKERFSLILESASTNQTSMYLCASSLIGEKLFFGSGTQLSVL.

The chain links TRBV5-1 to TRBJ2-1, with TRBD1 identical over 7 bases. The V gene's germline CDR1 is SGHRS and CDR2 YFSETQ. This CDR3 has 12 residues. The trim removed 0 bases at V and 9 bases at J, leaving 0 bases unmatched. The CDR3 loop reads CASSLGQGEQFF. DNA for the CDR3: TGCGCCAGCAGCTTGGGACAGGGTGAGCAGTTCTTC.

The chain has TRBV2 and TRBJ2-7; TRBD2 might be the D (6 bases). The V and J ends lost 7 bases and 6 bases respectively, with 22 bases between them. The CDR3 is made up of 15 amino acids. The germline gives CDR1 SNHLY, CDR2 FYNNEI. In DNA, the CDR3 is TGTGCCAGCACCCCATGGGGACTCCCTTCGGGCGAGCAGTACTTC. It translates to CASTPWGLPSGEQYF.

The chain is built from TRBV4-1 and TRBJ2-1, with TRBD2 matching over 9 bases. The CDR3 is 15 amino acids. Germline CDR1 is MGHRA and CDR2 is YSYEKL. Trimming removed 0 bases from V and 10 bases from J; junction bases left unmatched: 7. The DNA for the CDR3 is TGCGCCAGCAGCCAAGACGAAGCGGGAGGCCGAGAGCAGTTCTTC. Translating it yields CASSQDEAGGREQFF.

This clone appeared a single time. V gene TRBV7-8 combines with J gene TRBJ1-3, with TRBD1 matching over 10 bases. Germline lookup yields CDR1 SGHVS and CDR2 FQNEAQ. V lost 9 bases to trimming and J lost 4 bases; unmatched junction nucleotides: 6. This CDR3 is built from 14 residues. The CDR3 coding sequence is TGTGCCAGTTCCGGGACAGGGGTCGGAAACACCATATATTTT. Encoded protein: CASSGTGVGNTIYF.

The rearrangement uses TRBV7-9 and TRBJ2-5; TRBD2 aligns across 9 bases. CDR3 length: 19 residues. Unmatched junction bases numbered 20, after V lost 6 bases and J lost 3 bases. Germline CDR1 and CDR2: SEHNR and FQNEAQ (reference sequence). The CDR3 is CASSSFPSTSGRSKETQYF. CDR3 DNA sequence: TGTGCCAGCAGTTCTTTCCCCTCTACGAGCGGGAGGTCCAAAGAGACCCAGTACTTC.

The chain employs TRBV11-2 and TRBJ2-1; D is undetermined. Germline values: CDR1 SGHAT, CDR2 FQNNGV. V was clipped by 3 bases and J by 4 bases, with 7 bases between them. CDR3 length equals 13 residues. CDR3 sequence reads: CASSFGGYNEQFF. The CDR3 coding sequence is TGTGCCAGCAGCTTTGGCGGTTACAATGAGCAGTTCTTC.

This chain links TRBV10-2 with TRBJ2-3; 9 nucleotides align to TRBD2. Trimming cost V 6 bases and J 3 bases; bases outside gene matches: 7. The length of the CDR3 is 15 residues. CDR1 is WSHSY and CDR2 is SAAADI in the germline V gene. CDR3 coding DNA: TGCGCCAGCAGCTCACTACTAGCGGGTACAGATACGCAGTATTTT. This gives the protein CASSSLLAGTDTQYF.

The CDR3 nucleotides are TGTGCCAGCAGCTTACTGACAGGGTATTCACCCCTCCACTTT. This encodes CASSLLTGYSPLHF. This rearrangement joins TRBV7-9 to TRBJ1-6; 7 bases line up with TRBD1. CDR3 length: 14 amino acids. V trimming: 2 bases; J trimming: 8 bases; junction bases outside the gene matches: 3. Germline V gives CDR1 SEHNR, CDR2 FQNEAQ (reference sequence).